This T cell receptor beta chain comes out of a study of T cells in Graves' hyperthyroidism and ophthalmopathy. Clinicians diagnosed patients from clinical symptoms, serum thyroxine and TRAb, thyroid ultrasound and orbital computed tomography. Extraction of PBMCs used roughly 9.6 ml of fresh peripheral blood. J gave up 7 bases and V 11 bases, and 14 bases lay outside the gene matches. This CDR3 has 14 residues. The germline CDR1 and CDR2 sequences are SGHNT and YENEEA. Researchers amplified the TCR beta CDR3 regions from RNA transcripts. TCR CDR3 regions were first amplified by RT-PCR with HTBI primers. TCRdb processed the multiplex PCR reads anew with MiXCR; each CDR3 protein has one entry. The sample gives hundreds of thousands of distinct CDR3 sequences, around a sixth of which show up once; 16% is in the top ten. Study-wide results and caveats: With a median lead of around 5.9 months before onset, the model predicted ophthalmopathy.

This clonotype was seen repeatedly, ten times or more. Its antigen is currently unknown. The rearrangement uses TRBV11-3 and TRBJ2-1, with 7 bases matching TRBD2. This TCR was sampled from a woman in her forties or fifties with Graves' hyperthyroidism that later progressed to Graves' ophthalmopathy. What was sequenced was blood. The chain's CDR3 is CALLPSGARNEQFF. CDR3 sequence (DNA): TGTGCCCTTCTTCCAAGCGGGGCCCGAAATGAGCAGTTCTTC.